The 6 T cell receptor beta chains below were found in one sample sequenced in a study of high-grade serous ovarian cancer treatment subgroups. Tumor tissue was taken before any definitive surgery or chemotherapy was given. Sequencing used immunoSEQ multiplex PCR; TCRdb keeps in-frame clones, though not all of them. The data hold 2,800 or so clones, with approximately 68% observed a single time. The source material was tumor tissue. These receptors originate from a human donor with high-grade serous ovarian cancer.

This clone was seen more than once but under ten times. The J gene is TRBJ2-5, the V gene TRBV29-1; 9 positions agree with TRBD1. Germline assignment: CDR1 SQVTM and CDR2 ANQGSEA. The V and J ends lost 6 bases and 7 bases, in that order; junction bases with no gene match: 9. CDR3 size: 13 residues. The CDR3 protein is CSVQTGGIGTQYF. CDR3 nucleotide sequence: TGCAGCGTCCAAACAGGGGGCATCGGGACCCAGTACTTC.

The V gene is TRBV9, the J gene TRBJ2-1; D unresolved. Germline CDR1 and CDR2: SGDLS and YYNGEE. The CDR3 is 15 amino acids. The V gene lost 4 bases and the J gene lost 5 bases, with 16 bases spanning the gap. CDR3 residues: CASSSMLGSHNEQFF. The CDR3 DNA reads TGTGCCAGCAGCTCCATGCTGGGCTCTCACAATGAGCAGTTCTTC.

The chain is built from TRBV9 and TRBJ2-7; 11 nucleotides line up with TRBD1. V shed 4 bases, J shed 6 bases, and the junction held 9 bases outside the gene matches. The CDR3 is 15 amino acids. Germline loops: CDR1 SGDLS, CDR2 YYNGEE. The CDR3 DNA sequence: TGTGCCAGCAGCCATAAGGGGGGACAGGGGGTCGAGCAGTACTTC. Amino acids: CASSHKGGQGVEQYF.

This clone was seen only a few times. The chain is built from TRBV7-2 and TRBJ2-2; 12 nucleotides agree with TRBD2. The CDR3 contains 16 residues. The J segment lost 6 bases and the V segment lost 0 bases, leaving 2 bases of the junction unmatched. From germline, CDR1 is SGHTA and CDR2 FQGNSA. The CDR3 bases are TGTGCCAGCAGCTTAGCGCTAGCGGGAGGGCCCGGGGAGCTGTTTTTT. Amino acid sequence: CASSLALAGGPGELFF.

The chain carries TRBV7-8 and TRBJ2-7, with 9 positions matching TRBD1. This CDR3 comprises 17 residues. Germline lookup yields CDR1 SGHVS and CDR2 FQNEAQ. Trimming took 4 bases from V and 0 from J; bases not matched to a gene: 10. The CDR3 reads CASSSMPGTGLSYEQYF. The CDR3 coding sequence is TGTGCCAGCAGCTCTATGCCCGGGACAGGGCTCTCCTACGAGCAGTACTTC.

This clone was seen a few times. This sequence joins TRBV7-2 and TRBJ1-1, with a tentative D call TRBD1 (5 bases). CDR1 and CDR2 from the germline V gene are SGHTA and FQGNSA. This CDR3 has 14 amino acids. Trimming took off 1 base at V and 4 bases at J, with 10 bases between the two ends. The CDR3 here is CASSLEAGTTEAFF. The CDR3 DNA reads as TGTGCCAGCAGCTTAGAAGCAGGGACCACTGAAGCTTTCTTT.